Listed here are 32 T cell receptor beta chains from one sample, sequenced in a study of blood T cell repertoires in COVID-19. Data came from immunoSEQ multiplex PCR; TCRdb stores just in-frame clones and leaves some out. Of approximately 400,000 clones in the sample, about 87% were seen once. Sequencing was performed on peripheral blood. These receptors were obtained from a woman between 45 and 60 years old with COVID-19, enrolled during active disease.

This chain uses TRBV24-1 with TRBJ2-1; TRBD1 agrees at 11 bases. Germline V gene sequence: CDR1 KGHDR, CDR2 SFDVKD. J was trimmed by 9 bases and V by 9 bases; bases with no gene match: 9. The CDR3 extends over 14 amino acids. CDR3 coding DNA: TGTGCCACCGACGGGACAGGGGGTGGGGGTGAGCAGTTCTTC. Its translation is CATDGTGGGGEQFF.

Only one count was recorded for this clone. The chain has TRBV5-5 and TRBJ2-7, with 9 nucleotides matching TRBD2. Germline V gene sequence: CDR1 SGHKS, CDR2 YYEKEE (reference sequence). V trimming: 0 bases; J trimming: 3 bases; junction bases outside the gene matches: 10. The CDR3 consists of 17 residues. The CDR3 DNA follows: TGTGCCAGCAGCTTGGCCATTGTAGGAGCGGGGGGCTACGAGCAGTACTTC. Its protein product is CASSLAIVGAGGYEQYF.

The chain couples TRBV6-1 to TRBJ1-4; tentative D call: TRBD1 (6 bases). The V end was cut by 1 base, the J end by 4 bases, with 16 bases between. Germline lookup yields CDR1 MNHNS and CDR2 SASEGT. CDR3 length: 17 residues. CDR3: CASSEGRMDSFNEKLFF. Here the CDR3 DNA reads TGTGCCAGCAGTGAAGGGAGAATGGACAGTTTTAATGAAAAACTGTTTTTT.

This clone was found once. The genes are TRBV7-6 and TRBJ2-5; 10 bases fit TRBD2. J was trimmed by 5 bases and V by 5 bases; bases with no gene match: 8. CDR3 length equals 15 residues. Germline CDR1 SGHVS, CDR2 FNYEAQ. The CDR3 DNA is TGTGCCAGCAGCCCTCAGCGGGGGGGCGGGGAGACCCAGTACTTC. This translates into CASSPQRGGGETQYF.

The CDR3 region has the DNA TGTGCCAGCAGTGAAGGGGGCGGGGGCTATGGCTACACCTTC. This translates into CASSEGGGGYGYTF. The J gene is TRBJ1-2, the V gene TRBV6-1; D perhaps matches TRBD1 (5 bases). Deletions cut 1 base from V and 4 bases from J, with 10 bases between. The CDR3 spans 14 residues. The germline gives CDR1 MNHNS, CDR2 SASEGT.

This clone has a handful of counts. V and J are TRBV19 and TRBJ2-1; D gene unclear. Germline CDR1 reads LNHDA; CDR2 reads SQIVND (reference sequence). The CDR3 length is 14 residues. V was pared by 5 bases and J by 7 bases, with 15 bases between. In DNA, the CDR3 is TGTGCCAGTAGTTTTACCGGAGAAACTAATGAGCAGTTCTTC. Its translation: CASSFTGETNEQFF.

The V gene is TRBV19, the J gene TRBJ1-2; TRBD1 matches at 9 bases. The junction had 9 bases not matched to a gene; V was cut back by 5 bases and J by 5 bases. CDR3 length: 15 amino acids. Germline V lookup: CDR1 LNHDA, CDR2 SQIVND (reference sequence). The CDR3 coding sequence is TGTGCCAGTAGTCCCCGTAGACAGGGGGTTTATGGCTACACCTTC. Protein: CASSPRRQGVYGYTF.

This clone was detected only once. The chain employs TRBV30 and TRBJ2-2; 7 bases fit TRBD2. Germline V CDR1 and CDR2: GTSNPN, SVGIG (reference sequence). Trimming took 3 bases from V and 7 from J; bases not matched to a gene: 11. CDR3 length equals 15 residues. In DNA, the CDR3 is TGTGCCTGGAGCCCCGGGACGGGAGGCGGCGGGGAGCTGTTTTTT. Amino acids: CAWSPGTGGGGELFF.

CDR3 in DNA: TGCGCCAGCAGCTTGACAGGCAGGGAAGCTTTCTTT. This sequence encodes CASSLTGREAFF. The gene calls are TRBV5-1 and TRBJ1-1, with D perhaps matching TRBD1 (5 bases). V shed 1 base and J shed 8 bases, with 9 bases lying between them. The CDR3 has 12 residues. Germline CDR1 is SGHRS and CDR2 is YFSETQ. Full variable domain (remainder filled in from reference TRBV5-1 and TRBJ1-1): KAGVTQTPRYLIKTRGQQVTLSCSPISGHRSVSWYQQTPGQGLQFLFEYFSETQRNKGNFPGRFSGRQFSNSRSEMNVSTLELGDSALYLCASSLTGREAFFGQGTRLTVV.

The V gene is TRBV6-5, the J gene TRBJ2-7; 8 nucleotides match TRBD1. The CDR3 length is 14 residues. V gave up 5 bases and J gave up 5 bases; unmatched junction bases: 8. From germline, CDR1 is MNHEY and CDR2 SVGAGI. For the CDR3, the DNA is TGTGCCAGCAGTCCCTCGGACAGGGTCCACGAGCAGTACTTC. Translating gives CASSPSDRVHEQYF.

V and J are TRBV3-1 (or the pseudogene TRBV3-2) and TRBJ1-2; TRBD1 aligns across 12 bases. V lost 0 bases to trimming and J lost 6 bases; unmatched junction nucleotides: 11. There are 18 residues in the CDR3. Germline V gives CDR1 LGHDT, CDR2 YNNKEL (reference sequence). CDR3 sequence: CASSQDAGTGGVINGYTF. CDR3 sequence (DNA): TGTGCCAGCAGCCAAGATGCCGGGACAGGGGGCGTTATCAATGGCTACACCTTC.

This chain joins TRBV5-1 and TRBJ1-4; the match to TRBD1 covers 9 bases. The CDR3 spans 14 residues. Germline V gene data show CDR1 as SGHRS and CDR2 as YFSETQ. After removal of 4 bases from V and 8 bases from J, the junction contained 6 bases not matched to a gene. The CDR3 DNA sequence: TGCGCCAGCAGCGAACAGGGGGCGGGGGAAAAACTGTTTTTT. Protein sequence: CASSEQGAGEKLFF.

J is TRBJ2-7 and V is TRBV11-2; 12 positions agree with TRBD2. Germline V CDR1 and CDR2: SGHAT, FQNNGV. V lost 5 bases, J lost 3 bases, and 5 bases stayed unmatched. The CDR3 loop spans 15 amino acids. CDR3 sequence: CASSTGTSGLYEQYF. As DNA, the CDR3 is TGTGCCAGCAGCACCGGGACTAGCGGGCTCTACGAGCAGTACTTC.

This clone was seen a handful of times. J is TRBJ2-7 and V is TRBV3-1 (or the pseudogene TRBV3-2); D unclear. The germline V gene has CDR1 LGHDT and CDR2 YNNKEL (reference sequence). The CDR3 runs 13 residues. V was clipped by 3 bases and J by 4 bases, with 10 bases between them. CDR3 amino acids: CASSQAEGYEQYF. In DNA, the CDR3 is TGTGCCAGCAGCCAGGCGGAAGGTTACGAGCAGTACTTC.

This chain links TRBV5-1 with TRBJ2-7; 7 bases line up with TRBD1. The V and J ends lost 4 bases and 6 bases, in that order; junction bases with no gene match: 13. Per germline, CDR1 SGHRS and CDR2 YFSETQ. This CDR3 spans 15 amino acids. The DNA of the CDR3 is TGCGCCAGCAGCCCGCTCTTAGGACAGGCCGCCGAGCAGTACTTC. It translates to CASSPLLGQAAEQYF.

The gene calls are TRBV30 and TRBJ1-3; weak D call: TRBD1 (5 bases). The CDR3 contains 11 residues. Germline CDR1 GTSNPN, CDR2 SVGIG (reference sequence). Trimming removed 5 bases at V and 3 bases at J, with 5 bases between. CDR3 sequence: CAWDSGNTIYF. In DNA form, the CDR3 reads TGTGCCTGGGACAGTGGAAACACCATATATTTT.

The chain uses TRBV19 and TRBJ1-1, with TRBD1 matching over 9 bases. The CDR3 is made up of 17 amino acids. CDR1 and CDR2 (germline): LNHDA, SQIVND (reference sequence). With V trimmed by 7 bases and J by 0 bases, 12 bases remained unmatched. CDR3 amino acids: CASNPIGTGPLNTEAFF. CDR3 nucleotide sequence: TGTGCCAGTAACCCCATCGGGACAGGGCCTCTGAACACTGAAGCTTTCTTT.

V gene TRBV10-1 combines with J gene TRBJ2-7; 9 bases are shared with TRBD1. V was clipped by 3 bases and J by 3 bases; unmatched bases: 6. The CDR3 totals 15 residues. Germline assignment: CDR1 WNHNN and CDR2 SYGVQD (reference sequence). CDR3 nucleotide sequence: TGCGCCAGCAGTGACGGGACAGGGCTCCTCTACGAGCAGTACTTC. Translating it yields CASSDGTGLLYEQYF.

The CDR3: CASSLEPGGRTEAFF. In DNA form, the CDR3 reads TGCGCCAGCAGCTTGGAACCAGGGGGTAGGACTGAAGCTTTCTTT. V gene TRBV5-1 combines with J gene TRBJ1-1, with 7 bases fitting TRBD1. With 0 bases clipped from V and 5 bases from J, the junction kept 7 bases outside the gene matches. This CDR3 comprises 15 residues. Looked up from germline, CDR1 is SGHRS and CDR2 is YFSETQ. Full variable domain (outside the CDR3, taken from reference TRBV5-1 and TRBJ1-1): KAGVTQTPRYLIKTRGQQVTLSCSPISGHRSVSWYQQTPGQGLQFLFEYFSETQRNKGNFPGRFSGRQFSNSRSEMNVSTLELGDSALYLCASSLEPGGRTEAFFGQGTRLTVV.

The chain uses TRBV6-5 and TRBJ1-5; possible D gene TRBD1, 6 bases. The germline CDR1 and CDR2 sequences are MNHEY and SVGAGI. The CDR3 runs to 14 residues. Between the trimmed V and J ends, which lost 5 bases and 4 bases, there was a span of 12 bases. CDR3 nucleotide sequence: TGTGCCAGCAGTACCTCAGGGGCAAATCAGCCCCAGCATTTT. Translating it yields CASSTSGANQPQHF.

The chain has TRBV29-1 and TRBJ1-2, with TRBD1 matching over 7 bases. With V trimmed by 8 bases and J by 7 bases, 13 bases remained unmatched. This CDR3 has 13 amino acids. CDR1 and CDR2 from the germline V gene are SQVTM and ANQGSEA. The CDR3 is CSTTGTDNLGYTF. CDR3 coding DNA: TGCAGCACTACTGGGACAGACAATCTTGGCTACACCTTC.

This chain connects TRBV12-3 or TRBV12-4 to TRBJ1-1; 7 positions match TRBD1. The CDR3 runs 13 residues. V shed 2 bases, J shed 8 bases, and the junction held 5 bases outside the gene matches. The DNA for the CDR3 is TGTGCCAGCAGTTTAAACCCGGACAGGGAAGCTTTCTTT. Translated, it gives CASSLNPDREAFF.

This chain joins TRBV20-1 and TRBJ2-7; TRBD2 aligns across 8 bases. The J segment lost 0 bases and the V segment lost 3 bases, leaving 7 bases of the junction unmatched. Germline assignment: CDR1 DFQATT and CDR2 SNEGSKA (reference sequence). The CDR3 loop spans 15 amino acids. The CDR3 reads CSASKSGGFSYEQYF. For the CDR3, the DNA is TGCAGTGCTAGTAAGAGCGGGGGTTTCTCCTACGAGCAGTACTTC.

The V call is TRBV15, the J call TRBJ1-1; maybe TRBD1 (5 bases). CDR3 length: 14 residues. In germline, CDR1 is LNHNV, CDR2 YYDKDF (reference sequence). Trimming took 2 bases from V and 4 from J, leaving 11 bases between them. The CDR3 region is CATSRPDRLTEAFF. CDR3 nucleotides: TGTGCCACCAGCAGACCAGACAGACTCACTGAAGCTTTCTTT.

The chain joins TRBV6-6 to TRBJ2-7, with D perhaps matching TRBD1 (5 bases). The ends were cut back, 5 bases at V and 2 bases at J, with 10 bases in the middle. CDR1 is MNHNY and CDR2 is SVGAGI in the germline V gene (reference sequence). CDR3 size: 13 residues. In DNA form, the CDR3 reads TGTGCCAGCAGTCCCGACAGTCCCTACGAGCAGTACTTC. It encodes CASSPDSPYEQYF.

V gene TRBV6-5 combines with J gene TRBJ1-3, with D unclear. Trimming stripped 6 bases from V and 0 bases from J, with 9 bases between. This CDR3 has 14 amino acids. Germline V gene lookup returns CDR1 MNHEY and CDR2 SVGAGI. The CDR3 DNA is TGTGCCAGCAGCCCCAGTTTCTCTGGAAACACCATATATTTT. Translated, it gives CASSPSFSGNTIYF.

As DNA, the CDR3 is TGTGCCAGCAGCCCTATGGGGGGGGGTGCCAAAAACATTCAGTACTTC. This translates into CASSPMGGGAKNIQYF. The chain has TRBV5-6 and TRBJ2-4; 7 bases agree with TRBD2. This CDR3 spans 16 amino acids. Germline V lookup: CDR1 SGHDT, CDR2 YYEEEE. V dropped 4 bases and J dropped 1; count of bases not matched to a gene: 8.

This clone was seen once. The chain couples TRBV2 to TRBJ2-1, with 11 bases matching TRBD2. This CDR3 comprises 16 residues. Looked up from germline, CDR1 is SNHLY and CDR2 is FYNNEI. V lost 6 bases, J lost 2 bases, and 6 bases stayed unmatched. The CDR3 is CASSLLAGEPYNEQFF. As DNA, the CDR3 is TGTGCCAGCAGCCTACTAGCGGGGGAACCCTACAATGAGCAGTTCTTC.

The CDR3 region has the DNA TGCGCCAGCAGTGAGGCTGGAGCAGAAGAGCAGTTCTTC. This encodes CASSEAGAEEQFF. The genes are TRBV10-1 and TRBJ2-1; D not resolved. This CDR3 is built from 13 residues. Germline loops: CDR1 WNHNN, CDR2 SYGVQD (reference sequence). The ends were cut back, 2 bases at V and 10 bases at J, with 12 bases in the middle.

The gene calls are TRBV19 and TRBJ1-3, with D possibly TRBD1 on 5 matching bases. CDR1 is LNHDA and CDR2 is SQIVND in the germline V gene (reference sequence). This CDR3 is 15 amino acids long. V was clipped by 6 bases and J by 1 base, with 13 bases between them. CDR3 sequence: CASSLGGESGNTIYF. The DNA of the CDR3 is TGTGCCAGTAGCCTCGGGGGAGAGTCTGGAAACACCATATATTTT.

The chain employs TRBV6-5 and TRBJ1-2; TRBD1 is a possible D gene (6 bases). With 5 bases removed from V and 0 bases from J, the gap between germline ends came to 7 bases. Germline V gene sequence: CDR1 MNHEY, CDR2 SVGAGI. CDR3 length: 13 residues. The CDR3 DNA sequence: TGTGCCAGCAGTCCAGGGGCTAACTATGGCTACACCTTC. The encoded protein is CASSPGANYGYTF.

CDR3 nucleotide sequence: TGTGCCAGCAGTTTACAGACAGGGAATCAGCCCCAGCATTTT. It specifies CASSLQTGNQPQHF. The rearrangement links TRBV6-5 to TRBJ1-5, with 7 bases matching TRBD1. J was trimmed by 4 bases and V by 4 bases; bases with no gene match: 4. CDR3 length equals 14 residues. Germline-derived CDR1 and CDR2 are MNHEY and SVGAGI.